These 29 T cell receptor beta chains were all obtained from the same sample, sequenced in a study of cytomegalovirus exposure and HLA in healthy donors. TCRdb's copy holds only in-frame clones and misses some; the assay was immunoSEQ multiplex PCR. There are fewer than 90,000 clones in the sample; nearly 95% occur only once, and approximately 2.1% lies in the top ten. The sample was PBMCs. All receptors come from a woman aged 18-30 years in good health and CMV-seronegative.

V usage is TRBV19 and J usage is TRBJ2-1; maybe TRBD2 (5 bases). The germline V gene encodes CDR1 LNHDA and CDR2 SQIVND (reference sequence). Trimming removed 3 bases at V and 7 bases at J, with 22 bases between. The CDR3 is 17 amino acids. The CDR3 DNA reads TGTGCCAGTAGTATTCCCGGACTTGGTGGGGAGTCGAATGAGCAGTTCTTC. This sequence encodes CASSIPGLGGESNEQFF.

The chain employs TRBV4-3 and TRBJ1-1, with 7 bases that match TRBD1. The CDR3 is 13 residues long. With 0 bases clipped from V and 6 bases from J, the junction kept 1 base outside the gene matches. From germline, CDR1 is LGHNA and CDR2 YSLEER. Here the CDR3 reads CASSQDQGAEAFF. CDR3 sequence (DNA): TGCGCCAGCAGCCAAGACCAGGGGGCTGAAGCTTTCTTT.

The rearrangement joins TRBV4-3 to TRBJ2-7, with D maybe TRBD1 (6 bases). Trimming took off 1 base at V and 1 base at J, with 8 bases between the two ends. The germline gives CDR1 LGHNA, CDR2 YSLEER. The CDR3 totals 14 residues. This chain's CDR3 is CASSQGRGSYEQYF. For the CDR3, the DNA is TGCGCCAGCAGCCAAGGAAGGGGGTCCTACGAGCAGTACTTC.

The chain combines TRBV6-6 with TRBJ2-3; 9 bases match TRBD1. V lost 6 bases, J lost 4 bases, and 5 bases stayed unmatched. Germline V gene lookup returns CDR1 MNHNY and CDR2 SVGAGI (reference sequence). This CDR3 is 14 amino acids long. The CDR3 DNA reads as TGTGCCAGCAGAGGACAGGGGTTCGCAGATACGCAGTATTTT. This translates into CASRGQGFADTQYF.

This chain uses TRBV7-9 with TRBJ2-5; 9 bases align to TRBD1. The CDR3 contains 14 residues. V gave up 9 bases and J gave up 5 bases; unmatched junction bases: 10. Germline V gene data show CDR1 as SEHNR and CDR2 as FQNEAQ (reference sequence). CDR3 protein: CASSRTGGHETQYF. CDR3 bases: TGTGCCAGTAGCAGAACAGGGGGCCACGAGACCCAGTACTTC.

The chain combines TRBV6-5 with TRBJ2-1; a weak D match, TRBD2 (6 bases). The germline V and J ends were trimmed by 8 bases and 8 bases, with 22 bases remaining between them. There are 15 residues in the CDR3. Germline values: CDR1 MNHEY, CDR2 SVGAGI. CDR3 region: CASGDTTGSSYEQFF. The CDR3 DNA reads as TGTGCCAGCGGAGATACGACCGGGAGTTCGTATGAGCAGTTCTTC.

This chain links TRBV9 with TRBJ2-1; the D is unclear. The germline V gene has CDR1 SGDLS and CDR2 YYNGEE. The V end lost 0 bases, the J end lost 3 bases, and 10 bases lay between the germline ends. CDR3 length equals 15 residues. CDR3 sequence: CASSVDPTGYNEQFF. CDR3 DNA sequence: TGTGCCAGCAGCGTAGACCCGACGGGCTACAATGAGCAGTTCTTC.

The chain links TRBV19 to TRBJ1-2; D possibly corresponds to TRBD1 (6 bases). Germline V gene data show CDR1 as LNHDA and CDR2 as SQIVND (reference sequence). The V and J ends lost 4 bases and 8 bases respectively, with 14 bases between them. The CDR3 length is 13 residues. CDR3 nucleotides: TGTGCCAGTAGTAATACAGGGCTCCAGGGCTACACCTTC. This encodes CASSNTGLQGYTF.

The chain recombines TRBV30 with TRBJ2-2; D possibly corresponds to TRBD2 (6 bases). V dropped 7 bases and J dropped 4 bases, with 10 bases sitting between them. The CDR3 covers 12 residues. Germline-derived CDR1 and CDR2 are GTSNPN and SVGIG (reference sequence). CDR3 coding DNA: TGTGCCTCTCACGGGAGCACCGGGGAGCTGTTTTTT. Amino acids: CASHGSTGELFF.

The chain couples TRBV7-3 to TRBJ2-7, with TRBD1 matching 7 bases. The CDR3 length is 15 residues. From germline, CDR1 is SGHTA and CDR2 FQGTGA. V dropped 4 bases and J dropped 6; count of bases not matched to a gene: 12. The CDR3 reads CASSSPQSGQLEQYF. The CDR3 DNA reads TGTGCCAGCAGCTCACCCCAGTCGGGACAGCTCGAGCAGTACTTC.

The CDR3 DNA follows: TGTGCCAGCTCAATTAGCGGGGGGCGAACCTACGAGCAGTACTTC. This translates into CASSISGGRTYEQYF. V usage is TRBV18 and J usage is TRBJ2-7; the match to TRBD2 covers 10 bases. J lost 2 bases, V lost 5 bases, and 6 bases had no gene match. This CDR3 comprises 15 residues. Per germline, CDR1 KGHSH and CDR2 LQKENI.

The chain combines TRBV5-1 with TRBJ2-1; TRBD2 agrees at 10 bases. The ends lost 0 bases at V and 4 bases at J; junction bases unmatched: 1. Per germline, CDR1 SGHRS and CDR2 YFSETQ. CDR3 length: 15 amino acids. The CDR3 here is CASSLVAGGYNEQFF. The CDR3 nucleotides are TGCGCCAGCAGCTTGGTAGCGGGGGGATACAATGAGCAGTTCTTC.

This chain uses TRBV18 with TRBJ2-7, with 8 bases fitting TRBD1. In germline, CDR1 is KGHSH, CDR2 LQKENI. There are 15 residues in the CDR3. The trim removed 3 bases at V and 2 bases at J, leaving 6 bases unmatched. CDR3 nucleotides: TGTGCCAGCTCACCCCGACAGGGGCCAACCTACGAGCAGTACTTC. Its translation is CASSPRQGPTYEQYF.

This sequence joins TRBV9 and TRBJ2-7; possibly TRBD2 for D (5 bases). The CDR3 runs to 16 residues. Trimming left V 0 bases short and J 1 base short, with 14 bases between. The germline gives CDR1 SGDLS, CDR2 YYNGEE. CDR3 DNA sequence: TGTGCCAGCAGCGTAGGGGCTAGTGCGGGTTCCTACGAGCAGTACTTC. Protein sequence: CASSVGASAGSYEQYF.

The CDR3 nucleotides are TGCGCCAGCAGCCGGGACAGGGGAGACCAAGAGACCCAGTACTTC. Translating it yields CASSRDRGDQETQYF. This rearrangement joins TRBV4-1 to TRBJ2-5, with 10 bases aligning to TRBD1. The CDR3 consists of 15 residues. With 4 bases clipped from V and 0 bases from J, the junction kept 2 bases outside the gene matches. CDR1 and CDR2 (germline): MGHRA, YSYEKL.

The chain joins TRBV30 to TRBJ2-1; 7 bases match TRBD2. The CDR3 is made up of 15 amino acids. Germline trimming cut 5 bases from V and 4 bases from J; bases unmatched to any gene: 11. CDR1 is GTSNPN, CDR2 SVGIG, per germline (reference sequence). CDR3: CAWEAVSGLYNEQFF. The CDR3, as DNA: TGTGCCTGGGAGGCCGTTAGCGGGCTATACAATGAGCAGTTCTTC.

The chain combines TRBV6-4 with TRBJ2-2; 9 bases agree with TRBD1. V trimming: 6 bases; J trimming: 5 bases; junction bases outside the gene matches: 19. This CDR3 has 19 amino acids. CDR1 is MRHNA and CDR2 is SNTAGT in the germline V gene. The CDR3 nucleotides are TGTGCCAGCAGCAGAACCCCTTTAACAGGGGGCGCTGGGACCGGGGAGCTGTTTTTT. It yields the protein CASSRTPLTGGAGTGELFF.

The CDR3 coding sequence is TGTGCCAGCAGCGGGGGGACAGGCACCAATGAGCAGTTCTTC. It encodes CASSGGTGTNEQFF. V is TRBV2 and J is TRBJ2-1, with D maybe TRBD1 (8 bases). Per the germline V gene, CDR1 is SNHLY and CDR2 is FYNNEI. CDR3 length: 14 amino acids. V dropped 6 bases and J dropped 6 bases, with 15 bases sitting between them.

This chain joins TRBV4-1 and TRBJ1-1; D gene unclear. The V gene's germline CDR1 is MGHRA and CDR2 YSYEKL. The V gene lost 0 bases and the J gene lost 2 bases, with 10 bases spanning the gap. The CDR3 consists of 15 residues. In DNA, the CDR3 is TGCGCCAGCAGCCAAGATGGTGCGGGAAACACTGAAGCTTTCTTT. Its translation is CASSQDGAGNTEAFF.

The rearrangement links TRBV29-1 to TRBJ2-7; D may be TRBD2 (5 bases). The CDR3 is 13 residues long. Germline V CDR1 and CDR2: SQVTM, ANQGSEA. With 7 bases removed from V and 1 base from J, the gap between germline ends came to 14 bases. CDR3 loop: CSAEGPNSYEQYF. The CDR3 DNA is TGCAGCGCCGAGGGTCCGAATTCCTACGAGCAGTACTTC.

The rearrangement joins TRBV2 to TRBJ1-3; unclear D gene. Looked up from germline, CDR1 is SNHLY and CDR2 is FYNNEI. V shed 6 bases and J shed 0 bases, with 9 bases lying between them. The CDR3 loop spans 14 amino acids. CDR3 coding DNA: TGTGCCAGCAGCCGGTCTAGCTCTGGAAACACCATATATTTT. This codes for CASSRSSSGNTIYF.

V is TRBV7-2 and J is TRBJ1-5, with a tentative D call TRBD1 (6 bases). Germline lookup yields CDR1 SGHTA and CDR2 FQGNSA. V lost 2 bases and J 4 bases, leaving 6 bases between the germline ends. The CDR3 runs to 13 residues. CDR3 region: CASSLQGNQPQHF. CDR3 sequence (DNA): TGTGCCAGCAGCTTACAGGGGAATCAGCCCCAGCATTTT.

The chain couples TRBV9 to TRBJ2-5; D not certain. CDR3 length equals 15 residues. The germline V and J ends were trimmed by 0 bases and 6 bases, with 15 bases remaining between them. Germline CDR1 is SGDLS and CDR2 is YYNGEE. The DNA for the CDR3 is TGTGCCAGCAGCGTAGGTAGCCAGCCCGGTAAGACCCAGTACTTC. Residues: CASSVGSQPGKTQYF.

The chain couples TRBV9 to TRBJ2-3, with TRBD2 as a possible D gene (6 bases). CDR3 size: 14 residues. CDR1 is SGDLS and CDR2 is YYNGEE in the germline V gene. With 3 bases removed from V and 1 base from J, the gap between germline ends came to 9 bases. CDR3 coding DNA: TGTGCCAGCAGCGGCGAGCGGGGCACAGATACGCAGTATTTT. This sequence encodes CASSGERGTDTQYF.

The chain combines TRBV6-5 with TRBJ2-4; 7 bases map to TRBD1. Losses at the gene ends were 1 base for V and 3 bases for J; bases not matched to a gene: 6. The CDR3 is 16 residues long. The germline V gene encodes CDR1 MNHEY and CDR2 SVGAGI. The CDR3 region is CASSYLGGWGKNIQYF. CDR3 nucleotides: TGTGCCAGCAGTTACTTAGGGGGCTGGGGCAAAAACATTCAGTACTTC.

The chain links TRBV28 to TRBJ2-1; D is possibly TRBD2 (5 bases). Between the trimmed V and J ends, which lost 5 bases and 16 bases, there was a span of 18 bases. The CDR3 runs to 12 residues. Germline CDR1 reads MDHEN; CDR2 reads SYDVKM. The CDR3 sequence: CASSNPEDLVFF. In DNA, the CDR3 is TGTGCCAGCAGTAATCCGGAGGATTTGGTATTCTTC.

The J gene is TRBJ1-2, the V gene TRBV15; D unclear. The germline V gene encodes CDR1 LNHNV and CDR2 YYDKDF (reference sequence). The V and J ends lost 3 bases and 4 bases respectively, with 12 bases between them. This CDR3 region has 14 residues. The CDR3 region has the DNA TGTGCCACCAGCAGGACAAGAGTCCCCTATGGCTACACCTTC. Protein: CATSRTRVPYGYTF.

This sequence joins TRBV6-6 and TRBJ2-5; 7 bases are shared with TRBD2. CDR1 is MNHNY, CDR2 SVGAGI, per germline (reference sequence). This CDR3 comprises 15 residues. With V trimmed by 7 bases and J by 1 base, 9 bases remained unmatched. The CDR3 nucleotides read TGTGCCAGCACTCAGAGACGCGGGGGCCAAGAGACCCAGTACTTC. Its translation: CASTQRRGGQETQYF.

The V call is TRBV27, the J call TRBJ2-1; 9 nucleotides match TRBD1. Germline V gene data show CDR1 as MNHEY and CDR2 as SMNVEV (reference sequence). CDR3 length equals 14 residues. V shed 6 bases and J 2 bases; nucleotides not matched to a gene: 2. The CDR3 DNA follows: TGTGCCAGCAGCCGACAGGGGGCCTACAATGAGCAGTTCTTC. This encodes CASSRQGAYNEQFF.